The sequence of this T cell receptor beta chain was determined in a study of T cells after posttransplantation cyclophosphamide. Cells defined as naive were viable CD3+CD4+ or CD3+CD8+ and CCR7+CD45RA+CD45RO-CD95-CD27+CD28+. The V segment lost 3 bases and the J segment 4 bases; nucleotides outside the gene matches: 2. The CDR3 consists of 13 residues. Germline V gene lookup returns CDR1 SQVTM and CDR2 ANQGSEA. Clones were sequenced by immunoSEQ multiplex PCR, and TCRdb holds only the in-frame ones, with some missing. In the table there are fewer than 25,000 clones, 95% to 98% of which are singletons.

Sequenced input: naive CD4+ T cells sorted from PBMCs. The TCR originated in a man aged 50-60 years in good health, CMV-negative, and a related stem cell transplant donor. V and J are TRBV29-1 and TRBJ1-3; TRBD1 matches 8 bases. The chain's CDR3 is CSVEQGAGNTIYF. CDR3 in DNA: TGCAGCGTTGAGCAGGGGGCGGGAAACACCATATATTTT.